These 7 T cell receptor beta chains were sequenced from one sample in a study of Ad26.COV2.S vaccination and SARS-CoV-2 variants. The treatment is: approximately 18 received Ad26.COV2.S at low or high dose, single or two shots; several received placebo; per-sample allocation not given. Specimen acquisition occurred on day 63 following the initial vaccine or placebo injection. The data were produced by immunoSEQ multiplex PCR, yet TCRdb's version contains in-frame clones alone and is incomplete. The sample has 380,000 or so clones, 75% to 90% seen once. The sample consisted of peripheral blood, taken in a trial of Ad26.COV2.S vaccine versus placebo. The receptors derive from a person between 18 and 65 years old who received the Ad26.COV2.S COVID-19 vaccine or a placebo.

The gene calls are TRBV6-5 and TRBJ2-1; a weak D match, TRBD2 (6 bases). Looked up from germline, CDR1 is MNHEY and CDR2 is SVGAGI. V was cut by 2 bases and J by 1 base, with 9 bases left in between. The length of the CDR3 is 15 residues. The CDR3 bases are TGTGCCAGCAGTTACGCCGGGACTTCCTACAATGAGCAGTTCTTC. It yields the protein CASSYAGTSYNEQFF.

The V call is TRBV20-1, the J call TRBJ2-1; tentative D call: TRBD2 (5 bases). CDR1 is DFQATT and CDR2 is SNEGSKA in the germline V gene (reference sequence). CDR3 size: 12 residues. V lost 3 bases and J lost 10, with 13 bases in between. CDR3 amino acids: CSASSLAGEQFF. The CDR3, as DNA: TGCAGTGCTAGTTCGCTAGCAGGCGAGCAGTTCTTC.

J is TRBJ2-3 and V is TRBV18; 11 bases are shared with TRBD2. Germline assignment: CDR1 KGHSH and CDR2 LQKENI. Trimming cost V 7 bases and J 5 bases; bases outside gene matches: 5. The CDR3 loop spans 14 amino acids. CDR3 DNA sequence: TGTGCCAGCTTACTCGGACTAGCGGGAGATACGCAGTATTTT. Its protein is CASLLGLAGDTQYF.

This clone has just a few counts. The chain links TRBV5-4 to TRBJ1-2; D unresolved. The CDR3 extends over 13 amino acids. V shed 4 bases and J shed 8 bases, with 15 bases lying between them. Germline CDR1 SGHNT, CDR2 YYREEE (reference sequence). The CDR3 sequence: CASSRAGSRGYTF. CDR3 coding DNA: TGTGCCAGCAGCCGGGCGGGGTCCCGAGGCTACACCTTC. Variable domain in full (rest from reference TRBV5-4 and TRBJ1-2): ETGVTQSPTHLIKTRGQQVTLRCSSQSGHNTVSWYQQALGQGPQFIFQYYREEENGRGNFPPRFSGLQFPNYSSELNVNALELDDSALYLCASSRAGSRGYTFGSGTRLTVV.

The CDR3 is CASSIDLLSGYGYTF. CDR3 DNA: TGTGCCAGTAGTATAGATCTATTATCCGGGTATGGCTACACCTTC. The chain employs TRBV19 and TRBJ1-2; D gene unclear. This CDR3 contains 15 residues. The V gene's germline CDR1 is LNHDA and CDR2 SQIVND (reference sequence). The V gene lost 0 bases and the J gene lost 5 bases, with 13 bases spanning the gap.

V usage is TRBV12-5 and J usage is TRBJ2-3, with D unresolved. The length of the CDR3 is 11 residues. Germline V lookup: CDR1 LGHNT, CDR2 FRNRAP. V lost 5 bases to trimming and J lost 4 bases, with 4 bases between them. The CDR3 is CASGLADTQYF. DNA for the CDR3: TGTGCTAGTGGTCTGGCAGATACGCAGTATTTT.

The V and J genes are TRBV6-2 or TRBV6-3 and TRBJ1-2; TRBD1 is a possible D gene (6 bases). Trimming shortened V by 4 bases and J by 5 bases, and 20 bases separated the two germline ends. The CDR3 is 16 amino acids. Germline V gene lookup returns CDR1 MNHEY and CDR2 SVGEGT. CDR3 nucleotides: TGTGCCAGCAGTTTCGCCTCGCCGGGGGCTTCTTATGGCTACACCTTC. This translates into CASSFASPGASYGYTF.